This TCR beta chain was sequenced during a study of blood T cell repertoires in COVID-19. Original methodology: Counts of nucleated cells, estimated from reference gene primer amplification, were obtained. The data were produced by immunoSEQ multiplex PCR, yet TCRdb's version contains in-frame clones alone and is incomplete. The V and J calls and clone size come from that table; D and trimming were worked out from the DNA. The repertoire holds around 95,000 clones, with around four fifths as singletons. Between the trimmed V and J ends, which lost 1 base and 7 bases, there was a span of 5 bases. The V gene's germline CDR1 is MGHRA and CDR2 YSYEKL. CDR3 length: 12 amino acids. A few counts support this clone.

The clonotype comes from a woman in her 70s with acute or convalescent COVID-19. The specimen was peripheral blood. V is TRBV4-1 and J is TRBJ1-3; D is uncertain. CDR3 sequence reads: CASSQVQNTIYF. CDR3 sequence (DNA): TGCGCCAGCAGCCAAGTGCAGAACACCATATATTTT.